This record covers a single T cell receptor beta chain. This specimen belongs to a study of blood T cell repertoires in COVID-19. Libraries were prepared by immunoSEQ multiplex PCR; TCRdb keeps only in-frame clonotypes and omits some of them. The sample includes fewer than 300,000 clones, over 75% of them seen just once. This CDR3 comprises 16 residues. With 2 bases clipped from V and 7 bases from J, the junction kept 8 bases outside the gene matches. Germline CDR1 SGHDN, CDR2 FVKESK. Sequencing was done on a sample of peripheral blood. This clonotype was sampled from a woman younger than 45 with acute or convalescent COVID-19. The gene calls are TRBV14 and TRBJ1-6; 7 nucleotides match TRBD1. The CDR3 sequence: CASSQRGPQGNSPLHF. As DNA, the CDR3 is TGTGCCAGCAGCCAAAGGGGCCCACAGGGGAATTCACCCCTCCACTTT. The full variable domain, rest sourced from reference TRBV14 and TRBJ1-6, is EAGVTQFPSHSVIEKGQTVTLRCDPISGHDNLYWYRRVMGKEIKFLLHFVKESKQDESGMPNNRFLAERTGGTYSTLKVQPAELEDSGVYFCASSQRGPQGNSPLHFGNGTRLTVT.